The clone carrying this T cell receptor beta chain is a singleton in its sample. These data are taken from a study of cytomegalovirus exposure and HLA in healthy donors. Germline V gene data show CDR1 as LNHDA and CDR2 as SQIVND (reference sequence). V was clipped by 4 bases and J by 2 bases, with 9 bases between them. The CDR3 consists of 14 residues. 13 Jbeta primers and 60 Vbeta primers were used for the PCR. TCRdb's copy holds only in-frame clones and misses some; the assay was immunoSEQ multiplex PCR. The repertoire consists of about 170,000 clones, with roughly 79% occurring once and the leading ten covering just over 2%.

V and J are TRBV19 and TRBJ2-1, with D unresolved. The receptor was derived from a woman aged 25 to 39 in good health and CMV-seropositive. Material: PBMCs. CDR3 residues: CASSSVRAYNEQFF. Written as DNA, the CDR3 is TGTGCCAGTAGTAGCGTTCGTGCCTACAATGAGCAGTTCTTC. Combining the CDR3 with reference TRBV19 and TRBJ2-1 gives the whole variable domain DGGITQSPKYLFRKEGQNVTLSCEQNLNHDAMYWYRQDPGQGLRLIYYSQIVNDFQKGDIAEGYSVSREKKESFPLTVTSAQKNPTAFYLCASSSVRAYNEQFFGPGTRLTVL.